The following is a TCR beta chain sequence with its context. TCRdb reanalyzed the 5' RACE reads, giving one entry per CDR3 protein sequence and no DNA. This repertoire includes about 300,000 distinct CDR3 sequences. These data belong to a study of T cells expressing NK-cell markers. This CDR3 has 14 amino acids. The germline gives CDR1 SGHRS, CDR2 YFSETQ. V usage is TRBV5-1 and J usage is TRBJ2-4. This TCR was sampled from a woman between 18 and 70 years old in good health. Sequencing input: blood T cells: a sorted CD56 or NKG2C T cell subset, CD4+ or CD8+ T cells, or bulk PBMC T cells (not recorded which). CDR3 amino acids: CASSSGQPKNIQYF.